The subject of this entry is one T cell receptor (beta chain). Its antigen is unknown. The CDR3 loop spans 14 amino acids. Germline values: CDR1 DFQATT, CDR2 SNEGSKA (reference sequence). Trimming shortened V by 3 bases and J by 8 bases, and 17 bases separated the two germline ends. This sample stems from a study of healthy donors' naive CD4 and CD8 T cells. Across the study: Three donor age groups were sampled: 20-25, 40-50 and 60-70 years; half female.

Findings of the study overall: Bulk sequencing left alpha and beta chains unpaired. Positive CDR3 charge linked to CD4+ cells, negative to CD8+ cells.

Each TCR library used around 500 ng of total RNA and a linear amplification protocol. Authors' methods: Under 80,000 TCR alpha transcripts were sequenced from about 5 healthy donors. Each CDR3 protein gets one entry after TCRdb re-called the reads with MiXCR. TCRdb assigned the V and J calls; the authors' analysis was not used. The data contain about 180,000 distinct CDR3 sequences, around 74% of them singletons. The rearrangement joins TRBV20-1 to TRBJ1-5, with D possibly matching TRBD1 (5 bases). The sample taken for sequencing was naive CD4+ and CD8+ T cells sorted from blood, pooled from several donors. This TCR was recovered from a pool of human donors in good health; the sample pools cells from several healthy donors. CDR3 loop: CSARGGAGLEPQHF. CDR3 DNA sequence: TGCAGTGCTAGGGGAGGGGCGGGGTTGGAGCCCCAGCATTTT.